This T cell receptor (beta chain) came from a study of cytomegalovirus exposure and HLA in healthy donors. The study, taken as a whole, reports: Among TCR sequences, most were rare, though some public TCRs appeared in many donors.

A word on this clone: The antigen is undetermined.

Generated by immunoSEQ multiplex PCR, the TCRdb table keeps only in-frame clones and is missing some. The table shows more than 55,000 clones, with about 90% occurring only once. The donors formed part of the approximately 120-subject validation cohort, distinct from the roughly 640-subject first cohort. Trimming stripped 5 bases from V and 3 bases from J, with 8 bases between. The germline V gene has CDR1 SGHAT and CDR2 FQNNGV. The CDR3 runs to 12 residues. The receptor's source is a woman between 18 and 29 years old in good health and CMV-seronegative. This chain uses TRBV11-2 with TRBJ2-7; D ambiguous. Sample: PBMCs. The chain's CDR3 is CASSAPGYEQYF. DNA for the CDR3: TGTGCCAGCAGCGCCCCCGGCTACGAGCAGTACTTC.